This T cell receptor beta chain was captured by sequencing in a study of T-cell memory formation after mild COVID-19. From the 5' RACE reads, TCRdb called clonotypes with MiXCR, one entry per CDR3 protein. The sample includes 95,000 to 120,000 distinct CDR3 sequences, 20% to 25% of them seen just once. This clonotype came up a few times. Sample: PBMCs or a T cell subset sorted from them (not recorded which). This TCR came from a man aged 18 to 35 who had mild COVID-19 (a few samples of this study predate the infection). Cell type and time point are not known.

CDR3 sequence reads: CASSLVRTGELFF. DNA of the CDR3: TGTGCCAGCAGCTTGGTCAGGACCGGGGAGCTGTTTTTT. The V and J genes are TRBV5-6 and TRBJ2-2; no reliable D call. Trimming took 0 bases from V and 5 from J, leaving 5 bases between them. Germline V lookup: CDR1 SGHDT, CDR2 YYEEEE. The length of the CDR3 is 13 residues.